This T cell receptor (beta chain) was captured by sequencing in a study of human T cells and chemical hapten exposure. Overall study results and limits: Controls formed significantly fewer large CDR3 similarity clusters than expanded TCRs did.

The CDR3 contains 13 residues. V lost 4 bases and J lost 5, with 11 bases in between. Looked up from germline, CDR1 is MNHEY and CDR2 is SMNVEV (reference sequence). This clonotype was detected many times. Its specificity is unknown. TCRdb used MiXCR to reprocess the RACE reads, holding one entry per CDR3 protein. The table includes more than 80,000 distinct CDR3 sequences, under 9% detected once. Documented time point: patch test 1, 2 weeks after DPC sensitization. Sample treatment: therapeutic diphenylcyclopropenone sensitization with weekly scalp DPC. It was from unfractionated whole blood that total RNA was extracted.

This chain uses TRBV27 with TRBJ1-2; D remains ambiguous. The TCR was taken from a woman aged 25 to 39 with alopecia areata. Some clones in this sample may be carry-over from other donors' samples. The sequencing here drew on whole blood, taken in connection with sensitization to the hapten diphenylcyclopropenone (DPC). The CDR3: CASSSEQRYGYTF. CDR3 bases: TGTGCCAGCAGTTCAGAACAGAGGTATGGCTACACCTTC.